A single sample gave rise to the 6 T cell receptor beta chains below, sequenced in a study of regulatory T cells in long-lasting Graves disease. To make TCR beta libraries, researchers used iRepertoire HTBI primers and Arm-PCR of CDR3 regions. TCRdb redid the calling of the multiplex PCR reads with MiXCR, one entry per CDR3 protein. The data contain around 330,000 distinct CDR3 sequences, 18% of them singletons. Sample time point: newly diagnosed GD, antithyroid drugs for less than 3 months. Following extraction of RNA from PBMCs, that RNA was used to make the TCR library. This sample comprised peripheral blood mononuclear cells (PBMCs), obtained at new diagnosis, from a patient treated with antithyroid drugs. Every receptor here comes from a female donor with Graves disease.

This clonotype was observed at least ten times. The chain has TRBV7-3 and TRBJ2-1; 8 nucleotides align to TRBD2. After removal of 3 bases from V and 4 bases from J, the junction contained 8 bases not matched to a gene. The CDR3 totals 16 residues. Germline V gene sequence: CDR1 SGHTA, CDR2 FQGTGA. CDR3 DNA sequence: TGTGCCAGCAGCTTTATTAGCGGGGAAGGGTACAATGAGCAGTTCTTC. It translates to CASSFISGEGYNEQFF. Drawing the rest from reference TRBV7-3 and TRBJ2-1, the complete variable domain is GAGVSQTPSNKVTEKGKYVELRCDPISGHTALYWYRQSLGQGPEFLIYFQGTGAADDSGLPNDRFFAVRPEGSVSTLKIQRTERGDSAVYLCASSFISGEGYNEQFFGPGTRLTVL.

This clonotype was counted at least ten times. Here the CDR3 reads CASSYSKLESIQYF. The CDR3 DNA sequence: TGTGCCAGCAGTTACTCGAAGTTGGAGAGCATTCAGTACTTC. The chain combines TRBV6-9 with TRBJ2-4; no clear D. Trimming took off 3 bases at V and 9 bases at J, with 15 bases between the two ends. The CDR3 extends over 14 amino acids. Germline V lookup: CDR1 MNHGY, CDR2 SVAAGI.

This clonotype was seen at least ten times. V usage is TRBV28 and J usage is TRBJ2-6, with 8 bases fitting TRBD1. This CDR3 comprises 18 residues. Trimming removed 2 bases from V and 0 bases from J; junction bases left unmatched: 6. Germline CDR1 and CDR2: MDHEN and SYDVKM. In nucleotides, the CDR3 is TGTGCCAGCAGTTTAGCAGGGGGCTTCCTCTCTGGGGCCAACGTCCTGACTTTC. It encodes CASSLAGGFLSGANVLTF.

The sample holds many counts of this clonotype. The V gene is TRBV20-1, the J gene TRBJ2-5; 8 bases map to TRBD1. Germline CDR1 reads DFQATT; CDR2 reads SNEGSKA (reference sequence). The CDR3 loop spans 16 amino acids. V lost 1 base, J lost 4 bases, and 11 bases stayed unmatched. For the CDR3, the DNA is TGCAGTGCTAGAGTCTATTACGTGACAGGGGTAGAGACCCAGTACTTC. It translates to CSARVYYVTGVETQYF.

Ten or more counts support this clonotype. The rearrangement uses TRBV20-1 and TRBJ2-1; 9 bases are a match to TRBD2. The CDR3 contains 14 residues. V dropped 6 bases and J dropped 5; count of bases not matched to a gene: 8. CDR1 and CDR2 (germline): DFQATT, SNEGSKA (reference sequence). The CDR3 sequence: CSALAGREHNEQFF. CDR3 DNA: TGCAGTGCCCTAGCGGGGAGGGAGCACAATGAGCAGTTCTTC.

This clonotype was picked up many times. V is TRBV7-2 and J is TRBJ1-4; D uncertain. Trimming pared 1 base from V and 2 bases from J, leaving 14 bases between. Germline loops: CDR1 SGHTA, CDR2 FQGNSA. CDR3 length: 17 residues. CDR3 DNA sequence: TGTGCCAGCAGCTTAGGCGGGTTGGCGGGGACTAATGAAAAACTGTTTTTT. Protein product: CASSLGGLAGTNEKLFF.